The clone carrying this T cell receptor beta chain was counted many times. Its antigen is still unknown. With the library built for alpha chains, this beta chain is off target and its frequency is not meaningful. These data originate in a study of spatial heterogeneity in lung cancer. Trimming removed 3 bases at V and 1 base at J, with 13 bases between. The CDR3 is 16 amino acids. Germline V gene data show CDR1 as SGHRS and CDR2 as YFSETQ. Overall study findings and caveats: Higher tumor mutation counts went along with higher counts of expanded intratumoral alpha and beta TCRs.

Sample time point: sample taken at primary tumor resection. TCRdb recomputed calls from the 5' RACE reads with MiXCR, one row per CDR3 protein. Here the sample spans about 13,000 distinct CDR3 sequences, 4.5% to 7% being singletons. This sample comprised lung tumor tissue, obtained at surgery. This clonotype was sampled from a female donor with early-stage non-small cell lung cancer. The rearrangement links TRBV5-1 to TRBJ2-2; possible D gene TRBD2, 5 bases. The CDR3 loop is CASSSERRVNTGELFF. The CDR3 DNA reads as TGCGCCAGCAGCTCCGAGAGGCGGGTGAACACCGGGGAGCTGTTTTTT.